A few counts support the clone carrying this TCR beta chain. This CDR3 has 12 amino acids. Germline V gene data show CDR1 as MNHEY and CDR2 as SMNVEV (reference sequence). Trimming took off 4 bases at V and 5 bases at J, with 5 bases between the two ends. The sample comes from a study of cytomegalovirus exposure and HLA in healthy donors. Both 60 Vbeta primers and 13 Jbeta primers went into the PCR. Assay used: immunoSEQ multiplex PCR; TCRdb lists only in-frame clones, some missing. The profile shows some 120,000 clones, around four fifths of them singletons. The sample taken for sequencing was PBMCs. V usage is TRBV27 and J usage is TRBJ2-2; D gene ambiguous. This TCR was sampled from a man aged 40-50 years in good health and CMV-seronegative. The CDR3 loop is CASSSLTGELFF. In nucleotides, the CDR3 is TGTGCCAGCAGTTCCTTGACCGGGGAGCTGTTTTTT.